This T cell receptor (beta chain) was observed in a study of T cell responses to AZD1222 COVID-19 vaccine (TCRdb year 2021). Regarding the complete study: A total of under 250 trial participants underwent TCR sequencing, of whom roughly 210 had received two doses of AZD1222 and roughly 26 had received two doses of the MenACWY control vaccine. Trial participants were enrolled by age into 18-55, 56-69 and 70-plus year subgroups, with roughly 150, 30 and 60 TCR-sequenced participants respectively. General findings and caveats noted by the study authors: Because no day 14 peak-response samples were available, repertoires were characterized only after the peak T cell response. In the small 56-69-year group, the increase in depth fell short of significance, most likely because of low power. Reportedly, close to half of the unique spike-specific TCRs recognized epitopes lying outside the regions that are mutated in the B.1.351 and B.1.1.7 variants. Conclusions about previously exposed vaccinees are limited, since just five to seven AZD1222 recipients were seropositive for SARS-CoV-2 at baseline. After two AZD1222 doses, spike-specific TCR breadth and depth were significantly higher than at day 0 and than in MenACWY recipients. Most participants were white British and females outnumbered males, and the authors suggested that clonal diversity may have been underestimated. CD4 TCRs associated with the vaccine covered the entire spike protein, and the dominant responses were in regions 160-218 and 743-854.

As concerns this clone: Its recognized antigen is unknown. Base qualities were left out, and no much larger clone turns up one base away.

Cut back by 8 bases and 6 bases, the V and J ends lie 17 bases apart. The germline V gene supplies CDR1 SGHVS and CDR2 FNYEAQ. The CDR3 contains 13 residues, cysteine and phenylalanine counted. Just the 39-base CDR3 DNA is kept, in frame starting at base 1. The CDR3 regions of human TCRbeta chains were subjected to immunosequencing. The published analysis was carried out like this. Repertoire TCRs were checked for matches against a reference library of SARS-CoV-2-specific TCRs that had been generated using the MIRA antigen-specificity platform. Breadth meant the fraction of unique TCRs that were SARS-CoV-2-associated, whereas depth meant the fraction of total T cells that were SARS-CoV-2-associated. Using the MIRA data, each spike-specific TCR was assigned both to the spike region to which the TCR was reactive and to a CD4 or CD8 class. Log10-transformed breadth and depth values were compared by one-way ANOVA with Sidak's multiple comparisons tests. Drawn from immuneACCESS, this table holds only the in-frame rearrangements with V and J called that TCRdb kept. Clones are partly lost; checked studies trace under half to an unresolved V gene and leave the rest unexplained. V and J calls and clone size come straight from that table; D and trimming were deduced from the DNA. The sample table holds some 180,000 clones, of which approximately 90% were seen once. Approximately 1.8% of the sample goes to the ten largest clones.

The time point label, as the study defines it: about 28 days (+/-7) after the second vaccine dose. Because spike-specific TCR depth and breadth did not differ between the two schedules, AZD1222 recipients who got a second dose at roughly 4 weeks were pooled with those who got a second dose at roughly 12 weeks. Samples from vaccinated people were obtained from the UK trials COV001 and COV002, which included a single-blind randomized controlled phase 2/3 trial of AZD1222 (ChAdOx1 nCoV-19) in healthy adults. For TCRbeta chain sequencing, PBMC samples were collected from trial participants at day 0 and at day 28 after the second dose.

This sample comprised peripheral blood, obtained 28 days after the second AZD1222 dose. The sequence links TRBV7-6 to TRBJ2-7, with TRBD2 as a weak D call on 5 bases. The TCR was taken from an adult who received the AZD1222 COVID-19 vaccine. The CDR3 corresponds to CASARTGSGEQYF. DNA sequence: TGTGCCAGCGCTCGGACGGGATCTGGCGAGCAGTACTTC.